The 31 T cell receptor beta chains given below trace back to one sample, sequenced in a study of T cells after yellow fever vaccination (dated by TCRdb to the late 2010s). The library was produced with 5' RACE. The listed sequencing device is Illumina HiSeq 2500. Through fastp at Q25 and MiXCR, TCRdb rebuilt clones from the public reads, retaining in-frame beta chains. When rows share a CDR3 protein, they turn into one entry using the most common DNA and genes. Across this sample there are around 340,000 distinct CDR3 sequences, with 8.7% seen only once. Approximately 19% of the sample is in the top ten clones. This sample's treatment or condition label indicates: live attenuated yellow fever vaccine strain. The source material was PBMCs, sampled on the day of the first yellow fever vaccination. These receptors all stem from a young man who received the YFV17D yellow fever vaccine.

This clonotype was counted a few times. The CDR3 DNA reads TGTGCCAGCTGGGTGGGGGGGGGCAATGAGCAGTTCTTC. Translation gives CASWVGGGNEQFF. The gene calls are TRBV6-1 and TRBJ2-1; 7 nucleotides match TRBD2. V lost 8 bases, J lost 6 bases, and 7 bases stayed unmatched. In germline, CDR1 is MNHNS, CDR2 SASEGT. There are 13 residues in the CDR3.

This clonotype appeared a few times. This rearrangement joins TRBV7-9 to TRBJ2-7; D perhaps matches TRBD2 (5 bases). This CDR3 has 13 residues. Between the trimmed V and J ends, which lost 5 bases and 2 bases, there was a span of 10 bases. In germline, CDR1 is SEHNR, CDR2 FQNEAQ (reference sequence). CDR3 sequence reads: CASSTAGPYEQYV. The CDR3 DNA is TGTGCCAGCAGCACGGCGGGCCCCTACGAGCAGTACGTC.

Ten or more counts support this clonotype. The CDR3 nucleotides read TGCGCCAGCAGCCAAGGGAGTAGACCCCAATCACCCCTCCACTTT. It specifies CASSQGSRPQSPLHF. The chain couples TRBV4-1 to TRBJ1-6; D remains unclear. The CDR3 loop spans 15 amino acids. The V gene's germline CDR1 is MGHRA and CDR2 YSYEKL. V shed 1 base and J shed 10 bases, with 14 bases lying between them.

This clonotype has ten or more counts. This chain joins TRBV10-3 and TRBJ1-4; D unclear. The CDR3 runs to 13 residues. The V and J ends lost 6 bases and 8 bases respectively, with 13 bases between them. Germline values: CDR1 ENHRY, CDR2 SYGVKD. The CDR3 DNA reads TGTGCCATCAGGCCGGGAACGGGGGAAAAACTGTTTTTT. Translating gives CAIRPGTGEKLFF.

The J gene is TRBJ2-7, the V gene TRBV6-2 or TRBV6-3; D remains ambiguous. Between the trimmed V and J ends, which lost 0 bases and 3 bases, there was a span of 9 bases. Germline assignment: CDR1 MNHEY and CDR2 SVGEGT. The CDR3 covers 14 residues. The CDR3, as DNA: TGTGCCAGCAGTTACTCGAAGGTGGTCTACGAGCAGTACTTC. This gives the protein CASSYSKVVYEQYF.

The rearrangement links TRBV21-1 to TRBJ2-5; no DNA check was done on the table's D call, TRBD1. TRBV21-1 is given as a pseudogene. The CDR3 sequence is 17 residues long. CDR3 protein: CASSKDGTVKTQETQYF. Here the CDR3 DNA reads TGTGCCAGCAGCAAAGATGGGACAGTGAAAACCCAAGAGACCCAGTACTTC.

This chain connects TRBV19 to TRBJ2-2; D unresolved. The CDR3 totals 14 residues. CDR1 LNHDA and CDR2 SQIVND come from the germline V gene (reference sequence). The ends were cut back, 2 bases at V and 4 bases at J, with 8 bases in the middle. The CDR3 DNA reads as TGTGCCAGTAGTATAATTGGGGTCACCGGGGAGCTGTTTTTT. This translates into CASSIIGVTGELFF.

This clonotype was seen more than once but under ten times. The chain combines TRBV24-1 with TRBJ2-5; 8 bases fit TRBD2. Germline CDR1 KGHDR, CDR2 SFDVKD. V dropped 3 bases and J dropped 3; count of bases not matched to a gene: 8. The CDR3 totals 16 residues. The CDR3 DNA is TGTGCCACCAGTGATCGTGCGGGGGGCCCGAAAGAGACCCAGTACTTC. Its protein product is CATSDRAGGPKETQYF.

There are a few counts of this clonotype. V and J are TRBV19 and TRBJ1-1; D uncertain. CDR1 LNHDA and CDR2 SQIVND come from the germline V gene (reference sequence). This CDR3 comprises 14 residues. Trimming took 6 bases from V and 0 from J, leaving 11 bases between them. For the CDR3, the DNA is TGTGCCAGTAGAAGGTGGAGCTTGAACACTGAAGCTTTCTTT. Translated, it gives CASRRWSLNTEAFF.

This clonotype was detected only a few times. V usage is TRBV5-1 and J usage is TRBJ1-1; D not certain. CDR1 and CDR2 from the germline V gene are SGHRS and YFSETQ. V dropped 1 base and J dropped 0 bases, with 10 bases sitting between them. The CDR3 covers 15 residues. The CDR3 region is CASSLLSTMNTEAFF. DNA for the CDR3: TGCGCCAGCAGCTTGTTATCGACCATGAACACTGAAGCTTTCTTT.

This clonotype has more than one count but fewer than ten. The chain recombines TRBV27 with TRBJ1-2, with unresolved D. In germline, CDR1 is MNHEY, CDR2 SMNVEV (reference sequence). CDR3 length equals 13 residues. V was trimmed by 6 bases and J by 2 bases, leaving 10 bases between them. The CDR3 reads CASSRHPNYGYTF. The CDR3 DNA reads TGTGCCAGCAGCCGTCACCCCAACTATGGCTACACCTTC.

In its sample, this clonotype was seen a few times. The V call is TRBV18, the J call TRBJ2-1; 7 bases fit TRBD2. Germline trimming cut 2 bases from V and 3 bases from J; bases unmatched to any gene: 1. Germline values: CDR1 KGHSH, CDR2 LQKENI. This CDR3 is built from 14 residues. CDR3 nucleotides: TGTGCCAGCTCACCAGGACTAGACTACAATGAGCAGTTCTTC. Its protein is CASSPGLDYNEQFF.

The sample holds a few counts of this clonotype. This chain links TRBV12-3 or TRBV12-4 with TRBJ1-1; the D is unclear. The CDR3 covers 15 residues. Trimming removed 6 bases from V and 0 bases from J, with 14 bases in between. The CDR3 protein is CASRGAPNMNTEAFF. The CDR3 bases are TGTGCCAGCAGGGGAGCCCCCAACATGAACACTGAAGCTTTCTTT.

Many counts were recorded for this clonotype. CDR3 nucleotides: TGCAGTGCTAGGGGACTAGCGGTTAGCACAGATACGCAGTATTTT. Protein product: CSARGLAVSTDTQYF. The chain has TRBV20-1 and TRBJ2-3; 11 bases map to TRBD2. The CDR3 consists of 15 residues. Losses at the gene ends were 3 bases for V and 0 bases for J; bases not matched to a gene: 2. Germline assignment: CDR1 DFQATT and CDR2 SNEGSKA (reference sequence).

This clonotype has just a few counts. The chain recombines TRBV20-1 with TRBJ2-6; D assignment may be TRBD1 or TRBD2 (6 bases each). The CDR3 extends over 14 amino acids. V was clipped by 7 bases and J by 4 bases, with 14 bases between them. The germline gives CDR1 DFQATT, CDR2 SNEGSKA (reference sequence). For the CDR3, the DNA is TGCAGTGTTAGCGGCCAGGGGGGGGCCAACGTCCTGACTTTC. This codes for CSVSGQGGANVLTF.

This clonotype was counted only a few times. The J gene is TRBJ2-7, the V gene TRBV5-1, with 7 positions matching TRBD1. The CDR3 covers 16 residues. The ends lost 3 bases at V and 2 bases at J; junction bases unmatched: 11. The germline V gene encodes CDR1 SGHRS and CDR2 YFSETQ. The DNA for the CDR3 is TGCGCCAGCAGCTCCTCCCCTCAGACAGGGCCCTACGAGCAGTACGTC. Translated: CASSSSPQTGPYEQYV.

This clonotype appeared a few times. This chain connects TRBV6-2 or TRBV6-3 to TRBJ2-7; a possible D gene is TRBD1 (6 bases). Germline V gene sequence: CDR1 MNHEY, CDR2 SVGEGT. The CDR3 consists of 13 residues. V was shortened by 2 bases and J by 2 bases, with 7 bases between the two germline ends. This CDR3 reads CASSYGQTYEQYV. In nucleotides, the CDR3 is TGTGCCAGCAGTTACGGACAGACCTACGAGCAGTACGTC.

The chain joins TRBV4-1 to TRBJ1-6, with 7 bases fitting TRBD1. Losses at the gene ends were 0 bases for V and 0 bases for J; bases not matched to a gene: 8. Germline V gene sequence: CDR1 MGHRA, CDR2 YSYEKL. CDR3 length: 19 residues. The CDR3 sequence is CASSQDFRGGSSYNSPLHF. The CDR3 region has the DNA TGCGCCAGCAGCCAAGATTTCCGAGGGGGCAGCTCCTATAATTCACCCCTCCACTTT.

The chain uses TRBV15 and TRBJ2-5; 16 nucleotides agree with TRBD2. The CDR3 has 18 residues. Per the germline V gene, CDR1 is LNHNV and CDR2 is YYDKDF (reference sequence). V gave up 3 bases and J gave up 0 bases; unmatched junction bases: 4. The CDR3 coding sequence is TGTGCCACCAGCAGGGGGACTAGCGGGGGGGCCTACCAAGAGACCCAGTACTTC. This gives the protein CATSRGTSGGAYQETQYF.

This clonotype was seen more than once but under ten times. The rearrangement links TRBV3-1 to TRBJ2-3, with TRBD1 identical over 9 bases. CDR3 size: 14 residues. V was pared by 2 bases and J by 6 bases, with 3 bases of the junction left unmatched. CDR1 LGHDT and CDR2 YNNKEL come from the germline V gene (reference sequence). In DNA form, the CDR3 reads TGTGCCAGCAGCCAAACAGGGGGCTGGGATACGCAGTATTTT. Translation gives CASSQTGGWDTQYF.

This clonotype was seen repeatedly, ten times or more. The rearrangement uses TRBV5-1 and TRBJ2-1; tentative D call: TRBD2 (5 bases). The germline V and J ends were trimmed by 0 bases and 0 bases, with 16 bases remaining between them. This CDR3 comprises 18 residues. The germline CDR1 and CDR2 sequences are SGHRS and YFSETQ. CDR3 nucleotides: TGCGCCAGCAGCTTGGAGGCTGTGAGGGCGCTCTCCTACAATGAGCAGTTCTTC. This translates into CASSLEAVRALSYNEQFF. Together with reference TRBV5-1 and TRBJ2-1, the CDR3 gives the full variable domain: KAGVTQTPRYLIKTRGQQVTLSCSPISGHRSVSWYQQTPGQGLQFLFEYFSETQRNKGNFPGRFSGRQFSNSRSEMNVSTLELGDSALYLCASSLEAVRALSYNEQFFGPGTRLTVL.

This clonotype came up a few times. V usage is TRBV19 and J usage is TRBJ2-1; maybe TRBD2 (5 bases). The CDR3 runs to 15 residues. Germline values: CDR1 LNHDA, CDR2 SQIVND (reference sequence). With 3 bases removed from V and 9 bases from J, the gap between germline ends came to 18 bases. The CDR3: CASSIERLAGGEQFF. The CDR3 bases are TGTGCCAGTAGTATTGAGCGGCTAGCAGGTGGTGAGCAGTTCTTC.

The genes are TRBV20-1 and TRBJ2-6; D uncertain. The CDR3 runs 14 residues. Germline lookup yields CDR1 DFQATT and CDR2 SNEGSKA (reference sequence). Trimming cost V 6 bases and J 0 bases, with 9 bases left between them. CDR3 sequence (DNA): TGCAGTGCAATCGCCGGCTCTGGGGCCAACGTCCTGACTTTC. Protein product: CSAIAGSGANVLTF.

The genes are TRBV7-9 and TRBJ2-5; perhaps TRBD1 as D (5 bases). The CDR3 contains 13 residues. The V gene's germline CDR1 is SEHNR and CDR2 FQNEAQ (reference sequence). Trimming stripped 5 bases from V and 7 bases from J, with 14 bases between. This CDR3 reads CASSPQGRGTQYF. The CDR3 DNA is TGTGCCAGCAGCCCCCAGGGCCGAGGGACCCAGTACTTC.

In this sample, this clonotype turned up a few times. This chain connects TRBV4-3 to TRBJ1-5; no reliable D call. This CDR3 region has 13 residues. Trimming left V 4 bases short and J 3 bases short, with 7 bases between. Germline V gene sequence: CDR1 LGHNA, CDR2 YSLEER. CDR3 residues: CASSPSTNQPQHF. As DNA, the CDR3 is TGCGCCAGCAGCCCGTCGACCAATCAGCCCCAGCATTTT.

CDR3 coding DNA: TGTGCCAGCACCGGGGGGAATCAGCCCCAGCATTTT. Its protein is CASTGGNQPQHF. The chain employs TRBV6-2 or TRBV6-3 and TRBJ1-5, with D possibly being TRBD1 (5 bases). The CDR3 covers 12 residues. V gave up 7 bases and J gave up 4 bases, with 8 bases separating them. From germline, CDR1 is MNHEY and CDR2 SVGEGT.

This chain connects TRBV6-7 to TRBJ2-4; 9 nucleotides match TRBD2. TRBV6-7 is known as an ORF, though its function is uncertain. The CDR3 runs 16 residues. V lost 2 bases, J lost 2 bases, and 4 bases stayed unmatched. CDR3 region: CASSYPSGDSKNIQYF. The CDR3 DNA reads TGTGCCAGCAGTTACCCTAGCGGGGACTCCAAAAACATTCAGTACTTC.

This chain joins TRBV20-1 and TRBJ1-2; D ambiguous. Germline V gene sequence: CDR1 DFQATT, CDR2 SNEGSKA (reference sequence). Between the trimmed V and J ends, which lost 5 bases and 7 bases, there was a span of 11 bases. The CDR3 is made up of 11 amino acids. The CDR3 coding sequence is TGCAGTGCTGTTACGGGAACTGGCTACACCTTC. Amino acid sequence: CSAVTGTGYTF.

This clonotype was counted ten times or more. The J gene is TRBJ2-5, the V gene TRBV7-2, with TRBD2 as a possible D gene (5 bases). Germline CDR1 reads SGHTA; CDR2 reads FQGNSA. Trimming removed 4 bases at V and 0 bases at J, with 9 bases between. The CDR3 extends over 14 amino acids. The DNA for the CDR3 is TGTGCCAGCAGCTGGACGAGGGACCAAGAGACCCAGTACTTC. This translates into CASSWTRDQETQYF.

This clonotype was picked up a small number of times. The V and J genes are TRBV19 and TRBJ2-5; no clear D gene. Germline V gene sequence: CDR1 LNHDA, CDR2 SQIVND (reference sequence). The length of the CDR3 is 12 residues. V dropped 7 bases and J dropped 4 bases, with 10 bases sitting between them. In nucleotides, the CDR3 is TGTGCCAGTAAGGCTAGTGGAGAGACCCAGTACTTC. It yields the protein CASKASGETQYF.

Ten or more counts support this clonotype. The chain uses TRBV29-1 and TRBJ2-2; D is ambiguous. CDR1 and CDR2 (germline): SQVTM, ANQGSEA. V lost 1 base and J lost 4, with 4 bases in between. This CDR3 contains 12 residues. CDR3 bases: TGCAGCGTTGAAGGGGGCACCGGGGAGCTGTTTTTT. Residues: CSVEGGTGELFF.